Below, one TCR beta chain is given with its context. Its antigen is still unknown. V was pared by 8 bases and J by 6 bases, with 14 bases between. Per the germline V gene, CDR1 is SGHTA and CDR2 is FQGNSA. CDR3 length: 13 residues. Both 60 Vbeta primers and 13 Jbeta primers went into the PCR. The repertoire was sequenced with immunoSEQ multiplex PCR; TCRdb's copy has only in-frame clones and lacks some. Counted here are around 150,000 clones, about four fifths occurring once; the ten biggest clones make up about 4%. This sample was included in a study of cytomegalovirus exposure and HLA in healthy donors. Findings of the study overall: Most likely, a cluster of highly shared sequence variants arose as a sequencing artifact. In terms of immune exposure information, only CMV serostatus was available. TCR sequences were mostly rare, though some public TCRs occurred in many donors.

The receptor comes from a human donor in good health. The chain employs TRBV7-2 and TRBJ2-4; maybe TRBD1 (6 bases). The specimen sequenced was PBMCs. The CDR3: CASDGGRPNIQYF. The DNA for the CDR3 is TGTGCCAGCGATGGGGGCAGGCCAAACATTCAGTACTTC.